The 26 T cell receptor beta chains presented below share a single source sample, sequenced in a study of low-dose radiotherapy and immunotherapy resistance in tumors. The time point here: after trial treatment. Treatment given: LDRT plus nivolumab, ipilimumab, low-dose cyclophosphamide and aspirin (RACIN trial). Primers used for first-strand cDNA, a TRAV- and TRBV-specific set, covered both alpha and beta chains. TCR amplification used 15 to 20 PCR cycles, a constant-region primer and a V-primer adapter. Using its own MiXCR run on the reads, TCRdb lists one record per CDR3 protein. The sample has about 35,000 distinct CDR3 sequences; 20% to 25% are singletons. Specimen: PBMCs, collected after low-dose radiotherapy plus immunotherapy. Source of these receptors: a female donor with ovarian cancer.

This clonotype was picked up many times. The rearrangement joins TRBV20-1 to TRBJ1-2, with D perhaps matching TRBD1 (5 bases). The CDR3 covers 12 residues. Germline assignment: CDR1 DFQATT and CDR2 SNEGSKA (reference sequence). The V end lost 7 bases, the J end lost 6 bases, and 15 bases lay between the germline ends. DNA of the CDR3: TGCAGTGGGGCGGGGGGGTTGCATGGCTACACCTTC. It is translated as CSGAGGLHGYTF.

This clonotype has ten or more counts. The chain carries TRBV9 and TRBJ1-5, with no clear D. CDR3 length: 15 residues. Trimming removed 0 bases at V and 4 bases at J, with 11 bases between. The V gene's germline CDR1 is SGDLS and CDR2 YYNGEE. CDR3 residues: CASSVGGLGNQPQHF. Here the CDR3 DNA reads TGTGCCAGCAGCGTAGGAGGGTTGGGGAATCAGCCCCAGCATTTT.

This clonotype was found many times. This rearrangement joins TRBV29-1 to TRBJ2-7; possibly TRBD1 for D (6 bases). With 4 bases removed from V and 7 bases from J, the gap between germline ends came to 11 bases. Germline assignment: CDR1 SQVTM and CDR2 ANQGSEA. The CDR3 covers 11 residues. This chain's CDR3 is CSVARGSEQYF. The CDR3 DNA sequence: TGCAGCGTTGCTAGGGGGAGTGAGCAGTACTTC.

This clonotype has ten or more counts. This rearrangement joins TRBV30 to TRBJ2-1; 10 bases match TRBD2. Germline trimming cut 0 bases from V and 7 bases from J; bases unmatched to any gene: 9. The CDR3 is made up of 16 amino acids. CDR1 and CDR2 from the germline V gene are GTSNPN and SVGIG (reference sequence). CDR3 in DNA: TGTGCCTGGAGTGTAACAGCGGGAGGGCCGAGGAATGAGCAGTTCTTC. Translating gives CAWSVTAGGPRNEQFF. The full variable domain, its missing parts supplied by reference TRBV30 and TRBJ2-1, is SQTIHQWPATLVQPVGSPLSLECTVEGTSNPNLYWYRQAAGRGLQLLFYSVGIGQISSEVPQNLSASRPQDRQFILSSKKLLLSDSGFYLCAWSVTAGGPRNEQFFGPGTRLTVL.

In its sample, this clonotype was seen many times. The chain employs TRBV15 and TRBJ2-1, with a tentative D call TRBD2 (6 bases). Between the trimmed V and J ends, which lost 5 bases and 5 bases, there was a span of 16 bases. Germline V gives CDR1 LNHNV, CDR2 YYDKDF (reference sequence). The CDR3 loop spans 15 amino acids. CDR3 DNA: TGTGCCACCAGCCTCGCCCGGGGGTATAACAATGAGCAGTTCTTC. Its protein is CATSLARGYNNEQFF.

This clonotype was seen ten or more times. The V gene is TRBV19, the J gene TRBJ2-5; tentative D call: TRBD1 (6 bases). Between the trimmed V and J ends, which lost 4 bases and 4 bases, there was a span of 10 bases. CDR3 length: 13 residues. CDR1 and CDR2 from the germline V gene are LNHDA and SQIVND (reference sequence). CDR3 sequence: CASSRTDRETQYF. The CDR3 region has the DNA TGTGCCAGTAGTAGGACAGACCGAGAGACCCAGTACTTC.

This clonotype has at least ten counts. The chain uses TRBV28 and TRBJ2-1; TRBD1 aligns across 11 bases. This CDR3 has 15 residues. V dropped 5 bases and J dropped 9; count of bases not matched to a gene: 9. The germline V gene encodes CDR1 MDHEN and CDR2 SYDVKM. The DNA of the CDR3 is TGTGCCAGCAGTCTCCCGGACAGGGGGCGCGTTGAGCAGTTCTTC. Translated: CASSLPDRGRVEQFF.

This clonotype has a count of ten or more. V gene TRBV15 combines with J gene TRBJ2-3, with D perhaps matching TRBD2 (5 bases). V was shortened by 2 bases and J by 2 bases, with 8 bases between the two germline ends. CDR3 size: 14 residues. CDR1 and CDR2 from the germline V gene are LNHNV and YYDKDF (reference sequence). CDR3 nucleotides: TGTGCCACCAGCAGACCCGACTACACAGATACGCAGTATTTT. Translated, it gives CATSRPDYTDTQYF.

Ten or more counts support this clonotype. This rearrangement joins TRBV28 to TRBJ2-1; tentatively, D is TRBD1 or TRBD2 (5 bases each). The V end lost 4 bases, the J end lost 3 bases, and 16 bases lay between the germline ends. This CDR3 spans 16 amino acids. Looked up from germline, CDR1 is MDHEN and CDR2 is SYDVKM. In nucleotides, the CDR3 is TGTGCCAGCAGTTGGGGCGGGCTAGCCTTCTACAATGAGCAGTTCTTC. Its translation is CASSWGGLAFYNEQFF.

This clonotype was counted ten times or more. The chain employs TRBV24-1 and TRBJ1-2; D call uncertain. The CDR3 is 13 residues long. Germline values: CDR1 KGHDR, CDR2 SFDVKD. V was pared by 8 bases and J by 7 bases, with 16 bases between. The CDR3 region is CATTSEVRSGYTF. The CDR3 nucleotides read TGTGCCACCACGTCGGAGGTGAGGTCTGGCTACACCTTC.

This clonotype was observed many times. V usage is TRBV28 and J usage is TRBJ2-5, with D uncertain. Germline CDR1 reads MDHEN; CDR2 reads SYDVKM. This CDR3 has 15 residues. The ends were cut back, 5 bases at V and 0 bases at J, with 13 bases in the middle. The CDR3 region is CASSNRRLDQETQYF. The CDR3, as DNA: TGTGCCAGCAGTAATCGACGGCTAGACCAAGAGACCCAGTACTTC.

This clonotype was seen at least ten times. The chain carries TRBV25-1 and TRBJ1-1; the D is unclear. This CDR3 region has 14 residues. The germline V gene encodes CDR1 MGHDK and CDR2 SYGVNS. V shed 2 bases and J shed 0 bases, with 7 bases lying between them. In nucleotides, the CDR3 is TGTGCCAGCAGTGAACAGAGCCTGAACACTGAAGCTTTCTTT. This translates into CASSEQSLNTEAFF.

This clonotype was counted many times. The V call is TRBV7-8, the J call TRBJ1-3; tentative D call: TRBD1 (6 bases). The V gene's germline CDR1 is SGHVS and CDR2 FQNEAQ. The CDR3 is 15 residues long. V lost 6 bases and J lost 2, with 14 bases in between. CDR3 amino acids: CASRLTGIPGNTIYF. CDR3 bases: TGTGCCAGCAGGCTCACAGGGATTCCTGGAAACACCATATATTTT.

This clonotype is medium-sized (0.01 to 0.1%) in the sample. The V gene is TRBV15, the J gene TRBJ2-7; TRBD2 matches at 10 bases. The CDR3 contains 16 residues. V shed 3 bases, J shed 4 bases, and the junction held 9 bases outside the gene matches. The germline gives CDR1 LNHNV, CDR2 YYDKDF (reference sequence). CDR3 nucleotide sequence: TGTGCCACCAGCAGGGGTAGCGGGAGGACGAAATACGAGCAGTACTTC. Translation gives CATSRGSGRTKYEQYF. Based on the CDR3 plus reference TRBV15 and TRBJ2-7, the full variable domain is DAMVIQNPRYQVTQFGKPVTLSCSQTLNHNVMYWYQQKSSQAPKLLFHYYDKDFNNEADTPDNFQSRRPNTSFCFLDIRSPGLGDTAMYLCATSRGSGRTKYEQYFGPGTRLTVT.

V gene TRBV7-9 combines with J gene TRBJ2-3; TRBD1 agrees at 7 bases. Germline lookup yields CDR1 SEHNR and CDR2 FQNEAQ (reference sequence). The junction had 0 bases not matched to a gene; V was cut back by 2 bases and J by 4 bases. The CDR3 sequence is 13 residues long. The CDR3 coding sequence is TGTGCCAGCAGCTTACAGGGGGCAGATACGCAGTATTTT. This translates into CASSLQGADTQYF.

To note about this clonotype: One base separates it from a far larger clone, so it is likely a read error. The chain joins TRBV13 to TRBJ2-5, with a possible D match to TRBD2 (5 bases). The CDR3 spans 16 residues. Looked up from germline, CDR1 is PRHDT and CDR2 is FYEKMQ (reference sequence). Between the trimmed V and J ends, which lost 4 bases and 11 bases, there was a span of 26 bases. The DNA of the CDR3 is TGTGCCAGCAGCTCCCCTCCGGGGTTTGGCTACAATGAGCAGTACTTC. Translation gives CASSSPPGFGYNEQYF.

This clonotype was detected many times. This sequence joins TRBV7-2 and TRBJ2-7, with TRBD2 matching over 8 bases. V was clipped by 1 base and J by 0 bases; unmatched bases: 5. Germline values: CDR1 SGHTA, CDR2 FQGNSA. The CDR3 spans 16 residues. The DNA of the CDR3 is TGTGCCAGCAGCTTAGAGAGGCGGGGGGCCTCCTACGAGCAGTACTTC. Protein product: CASSLERRGASYEQYF.

In its sample, this clonotype was seen a few times. In DNA form, the CDR3 reads TGCGCCAGCAGCCAAGATGCCAGGGGGCCCTACAATGAGCAGTTCTTC. Its protein is CASSQDARGPYNEQFF. The J gene is TRBJ2-1, the V gene TRBV4-1; 8 positions agree with TRBD1. The CDR3 has 16 residues. The V gene's germline CDR1 is MGHRA and CDR2 YSYEKL. The junction had 3 bases not matched to a gene; V was cut back by 0 bases and J by 2 bases.

To note about this clonotype: This likely came from a read error, as a far larger clone is one base away. The DNA for the CDR3 is TGCGCCAGCAGCCTCGGACTAGCCGTCGAGCAGTTCTTC. The encoded protein is CASSLGLAVEQFF. The chain carries TRBV4-3 and TRBJ2-1, with TRBD2 identical over 8 bases. This CDR3 contains 13 residues. Germline trimming cut 4 bases from V and 10 bases from J; bases unmatched to any gene: 6. CDR1 is LGHNA and CDR2 is YSLEER in the germline V gene.

The sample holds many counts of this clonotype. This chain joins TRBV29-1 and TRBJ2-1; no definite D call. Germline CDR1 reads SQVTM; CDR2 reads ANQGSEA. The germline V and J ends were trimmed by 3 bases and 2 bases, with 8 bases remaining between them. CDR3 length: 13 residues. CDR3 region: CSVEGFTYNEQFF. The DNA of the CDR3 is TGCAGCGTTGAGGGTTTTACCTACAATGAGCAGTTCTTC.

Many counts were recorded for this clonotype. V and J are TRBV5-1 and TRBJ2-6, with unresolved D. Germline V gives CDR1 SGHRS, CDR2 YFSETQ. Trimming took off 5 bases at V and 0 bases at J, with 21 bases between the two ends. This CDR3 is 19 amino acids long. This chain's CDR3 is CASRSRTDRPSSGANVLTF. The CDR3 coding sequence is TGCGCCAGCAGGTCCCGGACGGACCGGCCCAGCTCTGGGGCCAACGTCCTGACTTTC. Looking up the rest from reference TRBV5-1 and TRBJ2-6 gives the full variable domain: KAGVTQTPRYLIKTRGQQVTLSCSPISGHRSVSWYQQTPGQGLQFLFEYFSETQRNKGNFPGRFSGRQFSNSRSEMNVSTLELGDSALYLCASRSRTDRPSSGANVLTFGAGSRLTVL.

The sample holds many counts of this clonotype. The V and J genes are TRBV12-3 or TRBV12-4 and TRBJ2-7, with 8 bases lining up with TRBD1. CDR3 size: 17 residues. J lost 4 bases, V lost 6 bases, and 17 bases had no gene match. The CDR3 DNA is TGTGCCAGCAGCCGAGGGGGACAGGCGAGGTGGTGGTACGAGCAGTACTTC. Translating gives CASSRGGQARWWYEQYF.

In this sample, this clonotype turned up many times. The rearrangement joins TRBV7-3 to TRBJ1-3; D is perhaps TRBD1 (5 bases). Between the trimmed V and J ends, which lost 5 bases and 0 bases, there was a span of 14 bases. The V gene's germline CDR1 is SGHTA and CDR2 FQGTGA. CDR3 size: 16 residues. The CDR3 here is CASSAGPGNSGNTIYF. The CDR3 DNA reads TGTGCCAGCAGCGCCGGTCCAGGGAACTCTGGAAACACCATATATTTT.

With regard to this clonotype: This likely traces to a read error, being one base from a far larger clone. V and J are TRBV28 and TRBJ2-1, with D perhaps assigned TRBD1 or TRBD2 (5 bases each). The V gene lost 10 bases and the J gene lost 13 bases, with 20 bases spanning the gap. The CDR3 has 12 residues. CDR1 is MDHEN and CDR2 is SYDVKM in the germline V gene. The CDR3 bases are TGTGCCACTACGGGACGGTCCGTGGCCCAGTTCTTC. It yields the protein CATTGRSVAQFF.

This sequence joins TRBV5-3 and TRBJ2-2; 8 bases fit TRBD2. TRBV5-3 is an open reading frame whose function is uncertain. The J segment lost 6 bases and the V segment lost 8 bases, leaving 15 bases of the junction unmatched. There are 16 residues in the CDR3. The DNA for the CDR3 is TGTGCCAGCAGCCCCGGCGCGGGAGGCTACTCCGGGGAGCTGTTTTTT. Translated: CASSPGAGGYSGELFF.

This clonotype was seen many times. J is TRBJ2-5 and V is TRBV3-1, with 8 bases aligning to TRBD2. The CDR3 consists of 15 residues. V gave up 1 base and J gave up 8 bases; unmatched junction bases: 9. Germline V lookup: CDR1 LGHDT, CDR2 YNNKEL (reference sequence). This CDR3 reads CASSQGLAGGPTQYF. As DNA, the CDR3 is TGTGCCAGCAGCCAAGGTCTCGCGGGGGGACCTACCCAGTACTTC.